This T cell receptor beta chain came from a study of blood T cell repertoires in COVID-19. Study context: In each case, the material was cDNA or gDNA derived from T cells, B-cell-depleted T cells, or PBMCs.

Produced via immunoSEQ multiplex PCR; TCRdb's table is partial and in-frame only. The data show 200,000 to 250,000 clones, 87% seen once. This CDR3 region has 14 residues. Trimming removed 2 bases at V and 4 bases at J, with 6 bases between. Germline V CDR1 and CDR2: ENHRY, SYGVKD. Those enrolled, adults aged roughly 18 to 89 years, came from fewer than 25 US areas. This TCR was sampled from a man aged 30 to 39 who had recovered from COVID-19. What was sequenced was PBMCs or T cells enriched from blood (not recorded which). This chain uses TRBV10-3 with TRBJ2-6, with a weak D call TRBD1 (6 bases). CDR3 sequence (DNA): TGTGCCATCAGTGAGGGGACAGGGGCCAACGTCCTGACTTTC. Encoded protein: CAISEGTGANVLTF.